These 26 T cell receptor beta chains share one sample of origin, sequenced in a study of cytomegalovirus exposure and HLA in healthy donors. With 60 Vbeta and 13 Jbeta primers, the PCR was carried out. This table comes from immunoSEQ multiplex PCR, and its TCRdb copy is limited to in-frame clones, with some not included. The sample records 150,000 to 200,000 clones, around 75% being singletons. Sequencing input: PBMCs. These receptors were obtained from a male donor in good health and CMV-seronegative.

V is TRBV5-1 and J is TRBJ1-1; unclear D gene. Deletions cut 4 bases from V and 4 bases from J, with 14 bases between. This CDR3 is 14 amino acids long. The V gene's germline CDR1 is SGHRS and CDR2 YFSETQ. CDR3 sequence (DNA): TGCGCCAGCAGCGAAGTTGACTCGAGCACTGAAGCTTTCTTT. This translates into CASSEVDSSTEAFF.

V is TRBV12-2 and J is TRBJ2-7; no DNA check was done on the table's D call, TRBD2. TRBV12-2 is a pseudogene. This CDR3 comprises 13 residues. CDR3 in amino acids: CASRPRGRPEQYF. The CDR3 nucleotides are TGTGCAAGTCGCCCAAGAGGCCGGCCCGAGCAGTACTTC.

The rearrangement links TRBV19 to TRBJ1-2, with 8 bases fitting TRBD1. The CDR3 is made up of 17 amino acids. CDR1 and CDR2 (germline): LNHDA, SQIVND (reference sequence). J gave up 3 bases and V 6 bases, and 15 bases lay outside the gene matches. The CDR3: CASRGAKPGQVYYGYTF. CDR3 DNA sequence: TGTGCCAGTAGAGGGGCGAAACCGGGACAGGTTTACTATGGCTACACCTTC.

This rearrangement joins TRBV9 to TRBJ1-3, with D perhaps TRBD1 (5 bases). The germline V gene encodes CDR1 SGDLS and CDR2 YYNGEE. The CDR3 consists of 14 residues. Trimming left V 1 base short and J 5 bases short, with 10 bases between. The CDR3 spells CASSVQGGRNTIYF. Here the CDR3 DNA reads TGTGCCAGCAGCGTACAGGGAGGCCGAAACACCATATATTTT.

This chain links TRBV5-6 with TRBJ2-5, with D possibly matching TRBD1 (6 bases). V shed 4 bases and J shed 4 bases, with 17 bases lying between them. The CDR3 runs 15 residues. Germline CDR1 SGHDT, CDR2 YYEEEE. In DNA form, the CDR3 reads TGTGCCAGCAGCCCGGCGTTGGTAGGGGGAGAGACCCAGTACTTC. Residues: CASSPALVGGETQYF.

The chain recombines TRBV21-1 with TRBJ2-7; TRBD2, the table's D call, was not compared with the DNA. TRBV21-1 corresponds to a pseudogene. This CDR3 has 11 residues. The CDR3 region is CASSNHRSEYF. For the CDR3, the DNA is TGTGCCAGCAGCAACCACCGTTCGGAGTACTTC.

The chain employs TRBV11-3 and TRBJ1-1; D ambiguous. There are 14 residues in the CDR3. V was clipped by 0 bases and J by 0 bases, with 5 bases between them. CDR1 and CDR2 from the germline V gene are SGHNT and YENEEA. The CDR3 nucleotides read TGTGCCAGCAGCTTAGATGGCCTGAACACTGAAGCTTTCTTT. Translating it yields CASSLDGLNTEAFF.

This clone was seen only once. This chain connects TRBV6-1 to TRBJ2-1; TRBD1 aligns across 7 bases. Germline trimming cut 4 bases from V and 5 bases from J; bases unmatched to any gene: 5. Germline assignment: CDR1 MNHNS and CDR2 SASEGT. This CDR3 contains 14 residues. The CDR3 bases are TGTGCCAGCAGTGTCCGGGACAGCAACAATGAGCAGTTCTTC. Translating gives CASSVRDSNNEQFF.

V gene TRBV13 combines with J gene TRBJ2-3; maybe TRBD1 (6 bases). This CDR3 is built from 15 residues. Germline assignment: CDR1 PRHDT and CDR2 FYEKMQ (reference sequence). The germline V and J ends were trimmed by 3 bases and 2 bases, with 12 bases remaining between them. The DNA of the CDR3 is TGTGCCAGCAGCTTGAGGGGGTTTGACACAGATACGCAGTATTTT. This sequence encodes CASSLRGFDTDTQYF.

J is TRBJ2-5 and V is TRBV27; D perhaps matches TRBD1 (6 bases). The CDR3 extends over 16 amino acids. Germline V CDR1 and CDR2: MNHEY, SMNVEV (reference sequence). Trimming took off 0 bases at V and 1 base at J, with 12 bases between the two ends. CDR3 in amino acids: CASSLSPGTSQETQYF. The CDR3 DNA reads TGTGCCAGCAGTTTATCCCCCGGGACATCCCAAGAGACCCAGTACTTC.

This clone was observed a handful of times. The genes are TRBV10-3 and TRBJ1-1; possibly TRBD1 for D (5 bases). V was shortened by 5 bases and J by 0 bases, with 10 bases between the two germline ends. This CDR3 is 14 amino acids long. Germline V gene data show CDR1 as ENHRY and CDR2 as SYGVKD. CDR3 amino acids: CAISSTDMNTEAFF. The CDR3 nucleotides read TGTGCCATCAGTTCGACAGATATGAACACTGAAGCTTTCTTT.

The chain uses TRBV5-1 and TRBJ2-3; D gene uncertain. The germline V and J ends were trimmed by 2 bases and 1 base, with 8 bases remaining between them. This CDR3 region has 14 residues. Germline assignment: CDR1 SGHRS and CDR2 YFSETQ. CDR3 bases: TGCGCCAGCAGCTTCACTCCCGGCACAGATACGCAGTATTTT. The encoded protein is CASSFTPGTDTQYF.

This clone was seen only once. The genes are TRBV28 and TRBJ1-2; TRBD1 matches at 9 bases. The length of the CDR3 is 15 residues. Germline lookup yields CDR1 MDHEN and CDR2 SYDVKM. Losses at the gene ends were 6 bases for V and 4 bases for J; bases not matched to a gene: 9. DNA for the CDR3: TGTGCCAGCAGCTCCTGGGACAGGGCAGGCTATGGCTACACCTTC. Residues: CASSSWDRAGYGYTF.

This clone appeared a few times. J is TRBJ2-7 and V is TRBV28; 7 bases line up with TRBD2. This CDR3 has 15 residues. Germline values: CDR1 MDHEN, CDR2 SYDVKM. J was trimmed by 4 bases and V by 6 bases; bases with no gene match: 12. The CDR3 loop is CASRVVVGGRYEQYF. Here the CDR3 DNA reads TGTGCCAGCAGAGTTGTAGTGGGGGGGAGGTACGAGCAGTACTTC.

The chain has TRBV7-6 and TRBJ1-1; D possibly corresponds to TRBD1 (6 bases). Trimming pared 4 bases from V and 3 bases from J, leaving 15 bases between. The germline V gene has CDR1 SGHVS and CDR2 FNYEAQ. The CDR3 spans 15 residues. Here the CDR3 reads CASSSTQGEDTEAFF. DNA for the CDR3: TGTGCCAGCAGCTCTACACAGGGCGAGGACACTGAAGCTTTCTTT.

The CDR3 DNA is TGTGCCAGCAGCTACTCTCATAGGGGATCTGGAGATACGCAGTATTTT. Translated: CASSYSHRGSGDTQYF. The chain has TRBV11-2 and TRBJ2-3; perhaps TRBD1 as D (5 bases). This CDR3 contains 16 residues. Trimming stripped 4 bases from V and 5 bases from J, with 19 bases between. Germline CDR1 reads SGHAT; CDR2 reads FQNNGV.

The CDR3 DNA sequence: TGTGCCAGCAGGGATATTCCAGGTCCCGAGCAGTACTTC. As protein: CASRDIPGPEQYF. The V and J genes are TRBV2 and TRBJ2-7; D call uncertain. From germline, CDR1 is SNHLY and CDR2 FYNNEI. V was cut by 6 bases and J by 6 bases, with 15 bases left in between. The CDR3 runs 13 residues.

The chain uses TRBV14 and TRBJ2-5; D perhaps matches TRBD2 (5 bases). The germline V gene encodes CDR1 SGHDN and CDR2 FVKESK. This CDR3 comprises 13 residues. Trimming cost V 6 bases and J 5 bases, with 13 bases left between them. DNA of the CDR3: TGTGCCAGCAGTCCCATAGCGTGGGAGACCCAGTACTTC. This translates into CASSPIAWETQYF.

The rearrangement uses TRBV30 and TRBJ2-3; D not resolved. V lost 3 bases, J lost 5 bases, and 6 bases lay in between. The germline V gene encodes CDR1 GTSNPN and CDR2 SVGIG (reference sequence). The CDR3 runs 11 residues. The CDR3 loop is CAWSLGDTQYF. In DNA form, the CDR3 reads TGTGCCTGGAGCCTAGGAGATACGCAGTATTTT.

In this sample, this clone turned up once. An end of the junction does not agree with germline; a read error may underlie this. V is TRBV27 and J is TRBJ1-2; TRBD1 agrees at 10 bases. The CDR3 totals 13 residues. Germline values: CDR1 MNHEY, CDR2 SMNVEV (reference sequence). CDR3: CAGSLDRGHGYTF. The CDR3 DNA is TGTGCCGGCAGTTTAGACAGGGGGCATGGCTACACCTTC.

This rearrangement joins TRBV19 to TRBJ2-1; the D gene is possibly TRBD1 (12 bases). The ends were cut back, 7 bases at V and 0 bases at J, with 34 bases in the middle. The germline V gene encodes CDR1 LNHDA and CDR2 SQIVND (reference sequence). The length of the CDR3 is 22 residues. The chain's CDR3 is CASNTGTGGLLAGGSSYNEQFF. The CDR3, as DNA: TGTGCCAGTAATACCGGGACAGGGGGCCTTCTAGCGGGAGGCAGCTCCTACAATGAGCAGTTCTTC.

This CDR3 is CASSYGTSGDQTQYF. The CDR3 nucleotides read TGCGCCAGCAGCTACGGGACTAGCGGGGACCAGACCCAGTACTTC. The gene calls are TRBV4-1 and TRBJ2-5; TRBD2 agrees at 13 bases. Germline V gene data show CDR1 as MGHRA and CDR2 as YSYEKL. Unmatched junction bases numbered 6, after V lost 5 bases and J lost 6 bases. This CDR3 spans 15 amino acids.

The rearrangement links TRBV18 to TRBJ2-5; 8 positions match TRBD1. V lost 6 bases and J lost 5; bases outside the gene matches: 11. This CDR3 spans 15 amino acids. Germline CDR1 KGHSH, CDR2 LQKENI. The CDR3 nucleotides are TGTGCCAGCTCTCAGGCTCAGGGGGCATTGGAGACCCAGTACTTC. Protein sequence: CASSQAQGALETQYF.

CDR3 loop: CASRRGLSTGELFF. CDR3 nucleotide sequence: TGTGCCAGCAGAAGGGGGCTTAGCACCGGGGAGCTGTTTTTT. The chain combines TRBV28 with TRBJ2-2, with 7 nucleotides matching TRBD1. The CDR3 consists of 14 residues. The V and J ends lost 6 bases and 4 bases, in that order; junction bases with no gene match: 5. Per germline, CDR1 MDHEN and CDR2 SYDVKM.

The V and J genes are TRBV7-2 and TRBJ2-3; 9 nucleotides match TRBD2. CDR1 is SGHTA, CDR2 FQGNSA, per germline. The V gene end was trimmed by 5 bases and the J gene end by 0 bases; junction bases not matched to a gene: 3. The CDR3 is 15 amino acids. The CDR3 nucleotides read TGTGCCAGCAGCGTCCTAGCGGGAAGCACAGATACGCAGTATTTT. As protein: CASSVLAGSTDTQYF.

The chain links TRBV11-2 to TRBJ2-1, with TRBD1 matching 10 bases. CDR1 is SGHAT, CDR2 FQNNGV, per germline. CDR3 size: 17 residues. Germline trimming cut 1 base from V and 4 bases from J; bases unmatched to any gene: 7. DNA of the CDR3: TGTGCCAGCAGCTTAGTCCGCCGGACAGGGGGTTACAATGAGCAGTTCTTC. Its protein is CASSLVRRTGGYNEQFF. The full variable domain, its missing parts supplied by reference TRBV11-2 and TRBJ2-1, is EAGVAQSPRYKIIEKRQSVAFWCNPISGHATLYWYQQILGQGPKLLIQFQNNGVVDDSQLPKDRFSAERLKGVDSTLKIQPAKLEDSAVYLCASSLVRRTGGYNEQFFGPGTRLTVL.